The 8 T cell receptor beta chains below were found in one sample sequenced in a study of T-cell reconstitution after alpha-beta-depleted transplantation in children. A library of TCRbeta sequences, prepared with unique molecular identifiers, was generated. From the PCR reads, TCRdb called clonotypes with MiXCR, one entry per CDR3 protein. The sample holds about 500,000 distinct CDR3 sequences; about 30% are singletons and the top ten take about 2.3%. Sequenced here: PBMCs from the stem cell graft donor, sampled from the stem cell graft. The receptors were gathered from a human donor who donated a stem cell graft to a child with aplastic anemia.

The J gene is TRBJ2-1, the V gene TRBV12-3 or TRBV12-4; 7 bases line up with TRBD2. This CDR3 has 14 amino acids. With V trimmed by 3 bases and J by 7 bases, 6 bases remained unmatched. CDR3 sequence: CASSFVVLANEQFF. The CDR3, as DNA: TGTGCCAGCAGTTTTGTGGTACTAGCGAATGAGCAGTTCTTC.

This chain connects TRBV29-1 to TRBJ2-3, with D possibly being TRBD2 (6 bases). This CDR3 comprises 17 residues. The germline gives CDR1 SQVTM, CDR2 ANQGSEA. V was cut by 7 bases and J by 5 bases, with 28 bases left in between. The CDR3 DNA is TGCAGCGCCCCGAGGTATAGGGGAGGCGATTTAGTAGATACGCAGTATTTT. It encodes CSAPRYRGGDLVDTQYF.

The chain has TRBV9 and TRBJ2-3, with a possible D match to TRBD1 (6 bases). The V end was cut by 3 bases, the J end by 3 bases, with 8 bases between. The CDR3 length is 13 residues. In germline, CDR1 is SGDLS, CDR2 YYNGEE. CDR3 bases: TGTGCCAGCAGCGGGGACATAACAGATACGCAGTATTTT. This encodes CASSGDITDTQYF.

The gene calls are TRBV5-5 and TRBJ2-7; 11 bases fit TRBD1. V shed 4 bases and J 5 bases; nucleotides not matched to a gene: 5. CDR3 size: 14 residues. Germline V gene sequence: CDR1 SGHKS, CDR2 YYEKEE (reference sequence). The chain's CDR3 is CASSPRTGGDEQYF. The CDR3 region has the DNA TGTGCCAGCAGCCCCAGGACAGGGGGCGACGAGCAGTACTTC.

This clonotype has just a few counts. The V gene is TRBV12-5, the J gene TRBJ2-1, with 11 bases fitting TRBD2. Losses at the gene ends were 6 bases for V and 10 bases for J; bases not matched to a gene: 14. This CDR3 spans 16 amino acids. CDR1 and CDR2 from the germline V gene are LGHNT and FRNRAP. DNA for the CDR3: TGTGCTAGTGGGACCCCCGCTAGCGGGAGGTCAGGCGAGCAGTTCTTC. Translating gives CASGTPASGRSGEQFF.

This clonotype was recorded a few times. The rearrangement uses TRBV6-4 and TRBJ2-1, with 10 bases that match TRBD2. The V and J ends lost 8 bases and 6 bases, in that order; junction bases with no gene match: 10. The CDR3 is 15 residues long. Germline CDR1 and CDR2: MRHNA and SNTAGT. The CDR3 loop is CASSESGRALNEQFF. CDR3 sequence (DNA): TGTGCCAGCTCGGAGAGCGGGAGGGCCCTCAATGAGCAGTTCTTC.

The chain recombines TRBV20-1 with TRBJ2-5; 7 bases fit TRBD2. V dropped 3 bases and J dropped 5; count of bases not matched to a gene: 12. Germline CDR1 DFQATT, CDR2 SNEGSKA (reference sequence). The CDR3 loop spans 15 amino acids. The CDR3 region is CSARVQRRRGETQYF. The CDR3 bases are TGCAGTGCTAGGGTTCAGAGGAGGCGGGGGGAGACCCAGTACTTC.

In this sample, this clonotype turned up a few times. The chain joins TRBV20-1 to TRBJ1-1; D may be TRBD1 (6 bases). V was clipped by 3 bases and J by 0 bases, with 11 bases between them. The germline gives CDR1 DFQATT, CDR2 SNEGSKA (reference sequence). CDR3 length: 14 residues. CDR3 coding DNA: TGCAGTGCTAGCACGGACAGCTTGAACACTGAAGCTTTCTTT. Translation gives CSASTDSLNTEAFF.